The 14 T cell receptor beta chains given below trace back to one sample, sequenced in a study of shared clonotypes between healthy human individuals. Here immunoSEQ multiplex PCR was the method, and the copy in TCRdb shows in-frame clones only, minus some. The sample comprises some 2 million clones, approximately 95% of which are singletons, and 1.2% rests with the top ten. Terminally differentiated effector memory CD45RA+ cells were excluded by CCR7 positive selection of CD45RO-negative cells. The specimen sequenced was naive CD8+ T cells sorted from blood. The receptors come from a man between 18 and 29 years old in good health.

In its sample, this clone was seen a few times. The sample has other DNA sequences that encode this CDR3 too. CDR3 loop: CASSLGDTGELFF. DNA for the CDR3: TGTGCCAGCAGCTTGGGTGACACCGGGGAGCTGTTTTTT. The chain is built from TRBV5-6 and TRBJ2-2; D gene ambiguous. Germline V gives CDR1 SGHDT, CDR2 YYEEEE. This CDR3 has 13 amino acids. Trimming pared 0 bases from V and 3 bases from J, leaving 3 bases between.

The rearrangement uses TRBV7-6 and TRBJ2-1, with 8 bases identical to TRBD2. Germline V gives CDR1 SGHVS, CDR2 FNYEAQ. The CDR3 totals 15 residues. V was pared by 2 bases and J by 7 bases, with 7 bases of the junction left unmatched. DNA of the CDR3: TGTGCCAGCAGCTTATCGGGAGGGCAGTATAATGAGCAGTTCTTC. It encodes CASSLSGGQYNEQFF.

The chain uses TRBV4-1 and TRBJ2-6, with D unclear. V dropped 1 base and J dropped 1 base, with 8 bases sitting between them. CDR3 length equals 16 residues. Looked up from germline, CDR1 is MGHRA and CDR2 is YSYEKL. The CDR3 coding sequence is TGCGCCAGCAGCCAAGTCGTGTTATCTGGGGCCAACGTCCTGACTTTC. This codes for CASSQVVLSGANVLTF.

Points on this clone: Other DNA sequences from this sample encode an identical CDR3 as well. The chain joins TRBV27 to TRBJ2-2, with D perhaps matching TRBD2 (5 bases). The CDR3 consists of 14 residues. The germline V gene has CDR1 MNHEY and CDR2 SMNVEV (reference sequence). Trimming left V 5 bases short and J 2 bases short, with 9 bases between. The CDR3 nucleotides read TGTGCCAGCAGTCACGGACTCAACACCGGGGAGCTGTTTTTT. Residues: CASSHGLNTGELFF.

This chain joins TRBV4-3 and TRBJ2-7, with 12 positions matching TRBD2. Germline values: CDR1 LGHNA, CDR2 YSLEER. The ends lost 4 bases at V and 2 bases at J; junction bases unmatched: 3. The CDR3 runs to 15 residues. CDR3 protein: CASSLGLAGPYEQYF. The CDR3 DNA is TGCGCCAGCAGCCTAGGACTAGCGGGACCCTACGAGCAGTACTTC.

In this sample, this clone turned up a few times. The V call is TRBV9, the J call TRBJ2-1; possibly TRBD2 for D (5 bases). Trimming cost V 3 bases and J 10 bases, with 11 bases left between them. This CDR3 has 12 residues. Germline V gene data show CDR1 as SGDLS and CDR2 as YYNGEE. CDR3 DNA sequence: TGTGCCAGCAGCGCGCTAGCAAGCGAGCAGTTCTTC. Translated: CASSALASEQFF.

This clone came up once. The chain links TRBV11-2 to TRBJ2-1, with 7 bases fitting TRBD1. V was pared by 4 bases and J by 5 bases, with 5 bases of the junction left unmatched. Germline V gives CDR1 SGHAT, CDR2 FQNNGV. The CDR3 spans 14 residues. This CDR3 reads CASSSRDRDNEQFF. The CDR3 DNA reads TGTGCCAGCAGCTCCCGGGACAGAGACAATGAGCAGTTCTTC.

V gene TRBV6-4 combines with J gene TRBJ1-2, with D hard to call. Per germline, CDR1 MRHNA and CDR2 SNTAGT. Trimming pared 7 bases from V and 0 bases from J, leaving 18 bases between. The CDR3 covers 16 residues. CDR3 sequence (DNA): TGTGCCAGCACCCAAGGTCAGAGCCCCGCTAACTATGGCTACACCTTC. Protein product: CASTQGQSPANYGYTF.

This rearrangement joins TRBV10-2 to TRBJ2-7; TRBD2 aligns across 13 bases. The CDR3 totals 16 residues. V was clipped by 4 bases and J by 3 bases; unmatched bases: 6. From germline, CDR1 is WSHSY and CDR2 SAAADI. The chain's CDR3 is CASSGGLAGLNYEQYF. As DNA, the CDR3 is TGCGCCAGCAGTGGGGGACTAGCGGGGCTTAACTACGAGCAGTACTTC.

This rearrangement joins TRBV21-1 to TRBJ1-4; TRBD1, the table's D call, was not compared with the DNA. TRBV21-1 is given as a pseudogene. The CDR3 extends over 16 amino acids. The CDR3 coding sequence is TGTGCCAGCAGCAAAGGTAGGGGACAGGGGTTTGAAAAACTGTTTTTT. Protein product: CASSKGRGQGFEKLFF.

V usage is TRBV4-1 and J usage is TRBJ2-7; 12 bases are a match to TRBD2. V dropped 1 base and J dropped 7; count of bases not matched to a gene: 8. CDR1 MGHRA and CDR2 YSYEKL come from the germline V gene. CDR3 length: 16 amino acids. The CDR3: CASSQGSGLAGREQYF. DNA of the CDR3: TGCGCCAGCAGCCAAGGAAGTGGACTAGCGGGGAGGGAGCAGTACTTC.

Only one count was recorded for this clone. The chain has TRBV27 and TRBJ2-7; possibly TRBD2 for D (5 bases). The V gene lost 4 bases and the J gene lost 6 bases, with 16 bases spanning the gap. Germline V gives CDR1 MNHEY, CDR2 SMNVEV (reference sequence). The CDR3 consists of 14 residues. CDR3 loop: CASSSFLAQGEQYF. The CDR3 coding sequence is TGTGCCAGCAGTTCCTTTCTAGCCCAAGGCGAGCAGTACTTC.

This rearrangement joins TRBV28 to TRBJ2-1; TRBD2 agrees at 12 bases. The germline gives CDR1 MDHEN, CDR2 SYDVKM. This CDR3 is built from 15 residues. The trim removed 7 bases at V and 7 bases at J, leaving 8 bases unmatched. For the CDR3, the DNA is TGTGCCAGCACCCTACCGGGACTAGCGGGTAATGAGCAGTTCTTC. Protein: CASTLPGLAGNEQFF.

The chain employs TRBV7-9 and TRBJ2-3, with a weak D call TRBD2 (6 bases). The CDR3 runs 18 residues. V was pared by 5 bases and J by 0 bases, with 21 bases between. The germline CDR1 and CDR2 sequences are SEHNR and FQNEAQ (reference sequence). The CDR3 protein is CASSQPGGRGPSTDTQYF. CDR3 nucleotides: TGTGCCAGCAGCCAACCCGGGGGAAGGGGACCCAGCACAGATACGCAGTATTTT.